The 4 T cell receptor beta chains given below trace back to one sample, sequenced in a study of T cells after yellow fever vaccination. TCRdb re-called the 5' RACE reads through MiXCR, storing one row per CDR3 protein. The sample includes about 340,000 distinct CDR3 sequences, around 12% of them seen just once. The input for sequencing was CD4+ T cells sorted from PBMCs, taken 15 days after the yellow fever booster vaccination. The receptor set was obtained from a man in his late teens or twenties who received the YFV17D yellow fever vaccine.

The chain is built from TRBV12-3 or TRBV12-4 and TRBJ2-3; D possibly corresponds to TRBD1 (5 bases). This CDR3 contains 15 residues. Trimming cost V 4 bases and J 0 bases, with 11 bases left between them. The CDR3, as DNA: TGTGCCAGCAGTTCTCTGGGGCGGAGCACAGATACGCAGTATTTT. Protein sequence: CASSSLGRSTDTQYF.

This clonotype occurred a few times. This CDR3 reads CASSLQPLTRTRNTEAFF. CDR3 sequence (DNA): TGTGCCAGCAGTTTACAGCCTCTCACTCGTACAAGAAACACTGAAGCTTTCTTT. V and J are TRBV28 and TRBJ1-1; D remains unclear. The CDR3 spans 18 residues. Germline V gene data show CDR1 as MDHEN and CDR2 as SYDVKM. The V gene lost 2 bases and the J gene lost 2 bases, with 21 bases spanning the gap.

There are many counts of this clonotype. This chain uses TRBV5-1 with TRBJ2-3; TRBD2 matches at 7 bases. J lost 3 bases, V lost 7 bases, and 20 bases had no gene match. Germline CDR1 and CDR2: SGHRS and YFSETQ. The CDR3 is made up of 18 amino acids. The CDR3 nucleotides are TGCGCCAGCGCCCAAAGCGGGGCTCGCCAGGGCAGGACAGATACGCAGTATTTT. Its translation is CASAQSGARQGRTDTQYF.

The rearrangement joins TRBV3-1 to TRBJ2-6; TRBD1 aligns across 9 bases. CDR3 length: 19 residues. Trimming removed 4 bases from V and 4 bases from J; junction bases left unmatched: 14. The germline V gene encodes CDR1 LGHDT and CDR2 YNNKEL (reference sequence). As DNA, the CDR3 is TGTGCCAGCAGCCCACTACCGGGACAGGGCTTGGCCGGGGCCAACGTCCTGACTTTC. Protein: CASSPLPGQGLAGANVLTF.